The rows below give T cell receptor beta chains drawn from one sample of a study of blood T cell repertoires in COVID-19. This table comes from immunoSEQ multiplex PCR, and its TCRdb copy is limited to in-frame clones, with some not included. The sample records about 190,000 clones, roughly 82% being singletons. Sequenced input: PBMCs or T cells enriched from blood (not recorded which). These receptors were taken from a woman aged 25 to 39 who had recovered from COVID-19. CDR3s include the opening cysteine and the closing phenylalanine or tryptophan. A D gene is named only where the DNA matches it firmly. Only some rows state a clone size, as once, few, many or a class for expanded clones.

length,J,size,V,D,DNA,CDR3
15,TRBJ2-7,.,TRBV28,.,TGTGCCAGCAGTTTAATTTCCCGGGGTGGCTACGAGCAGTACTTC,CASSLISRGGYEQYF
13,TRBJ1-1,.,TRBV9,.,TGTACCAGCAGCGTAGCGGTCGAGGACAAAGCTTTCTTT,CTSSVAVEDKAFF
16,TRBJ2-3,.,TRBV10-3,TRBD2,TGTGCCATCAGTGACCGTGGTAGCGGGAGTCTAGATACGCAGTATTTT,CAISDRGSGSLDTQYF
15,TRBJ2-5,.,TRBV25-1,TRBD2,TGTGCCAGCAGTGAATGGGGGGGAGTTCCTCAGACCCAGTACTTC,CASSEWGGVPQTQYF
16,TRBJ2-7,.,TRBV7-2,.,TGTGCCAGCAGCTTACCTCGACAGACCAAGGCCTACGAGCAGTACTTC,CASSLPRQTKAYEQYF
13,TRBJ2-2,.,TRBV5-6,TRBD1,TGTGCCAGCACTGACAGGGGGGCCGGGGAGCTGTTTTTT,CASTDRGAGELFF
16,TRBJ1-4,.,TRBV5-6,.,TGTGCCAGCAGCTTGGGGGCAGGCGCAACTAATGAAAAACTGTTTTTT,CASSLGAGATNEKLFF
15,TRBJ2-1,.,TRBV9,.,TGTGCCAGCAGCGTAGGCGGCTCCGCCAACAATGAGCAGTTCTTC,CASSVGGSANNEQFF
14,TRBJ1-2,.,TRBV28,.,TGTGCCAGCAGTTCGACGGGGGGGGACTATGGCTACACCTTC,CASSSTGGDYGYTF
15,TRBJ1-4,.,TRBV14,TRBD1,TGTGCCAGCAGCCAAGATTTGACAGGGTTTGAAAAACTGTTTTTT,CASSQDLTGFEKLFF
15,TRBJ2-1,.,TRBV5-1,TRBD2,TGCGCCAGCAGCCTATTACTAGCGGGAGTAGGAGAGCAGTTCTTC,CASSLLLAGVGEQFF
15,TRBJ2-5,.,TRBV16,.,TGTGCCAGCAGCCAATCGCGGGGCCAGAAAGAGACCCAGTACTTC,CASSQSRGQKETQYF
15,TRBJ2-7,.,TRBV19,TRBD1,TGTGCCAGTAGTTCCCGGGACAGGGGGGCCTACGAGCAGTACTTC,CASSSRDRGAYEQYF
14,TRBJ1-5,.,TRBV19,.,TGTGCCAGTAGTGTTGTATACAGGGAACAGCCCCAGCATTTT,CASSVVYREQPQHF
16,TRBJ2-1,once,TRBV19,TRBD2,TGTGCCAGTGCAGGGACTAGCGGGAGGCCCTACAATGAGCAGTTCTTC,CASAGTSGRPYNEQFF
12,TRBJ1-2,.,TRBV7-9,.,TGTGCCAGCAGCTTCCGACAGGAGACCTACACCTTC,CASSFRQETYTF
17,TRBJ2-1,few,TRBV18,TRBD2,TGTGCCAGCTCACCGAATCGACTAGCGGGAGGACGGAATGAGCAGTTCTTC,CASSPNRLAGGRNEQFF
13,TRBJ1-1,.,TRBV2,.,TGTGCCAGCGAAGGGGCTGCGAACACTGAAGCTTTCTTT,CASEGAANTEAFF
15,TRBJ2-2,.,TRBV3-1/TRBV3-2,TRBD2,TGTGCCAGCAGCCAAGCCGGGACTAGCGCCGGGGAGCTGTTTTTT,CASSQAGTSAGELFF
14,TRBJ2-1,once,TRBV11-2,.,TGTGCCAGCAGCTTGTTGAGTGATCTTAATGAGCAGTTCTTC,CASSLLSDLNEQFF
17,TRBJ1-4,once,TRBV19,TRBD1,TGTGCCAGTAGTATGCGAGGGACAGTCCCAACTAATGAAAAACTGTTTTTT,CASSMRGTVPTNEKLFF
17,TRBJ2-7,once,TRBV7-6,TRBD2,TGTGCCAGCAGCCGTTCCGTTGACGCGGGAGTATCGAACGAGCAGTACTTC,CASSRSVDAGVSNEQYF
15,TRBJ2-5,.,TRBV25-1,TRBD1,TGTGCCAGCAGTGCCGGGACAGGGTTTCAAGAGACCCAGTACTTC,CASSAGTGFQETQYF
14,TRBJ2-7,.,TRBV6-5,.,TGTGCCAGCAGTCGCGGGGTTAGCTCCTACGAGCAGTACTTC,CASSRGVSSYEQYF
14,TRBJ2-5,.,TRBV27,.,TGTGCCAGCACCCTGGAGCCGAGAGGGGAGACCCAGTACTTC,CASTLEPRGETQYF
16,TRBJ2-5,once,TRBV5-5,TRBD1,TGTGCCAGCAGCATCGGACAGGGAGCGGGCCAAGAGACCCAGTACTTC,CASSIGQGAGQETQYF
14,TRBJ2-1,once,TRBV19,.,TGTGCCAGTAATAAGCAGGGACTGCGCAATGAGCAGTTCTTC,CASNKQGLRNEQFF
16,TRBJ1-6,.,TRBV27,.,TGTGCCAGCAGTACCCGGATCACAGGGACCAATTCACCCCTCCACTTT,CASSTRITGTNSPLHF
17,TRBJ2-3,.,TRBV5-1,TRBD2,TGCGCCAGCAGCCCTTGGGGTAGCGGGAGCGGCACAGATACGCAGTATTTT,CASSPWGSGSGTDTQYF
13,TRBJ2-1,.,TRBV28,.,TGTGCCAGCAGTAGCCGTCCAGGTAATGAGCAGTTCTTC,CASSSRPGNEQFF
14,TRBJ2-7,.,TRBV28,TRBD1,TGTGCCAGCAGTCCAGATGACAGGGGATACGAGCAGTACTTC,CASSPDDRGYEQYF
14,TRBJ2-7,.,TRBV15,.,TGTGCCACCAGCAGAGATCGAGGCTCCTACGAGCAGTACTTC,CATSRDRGSYEQYF